The 14 T cell receptor beta chains below all came from one sample that was sequenced in a study of blood T cells in healthy people across ages. Primers used in a second PCR of about 6 to 11 cycles were a sample-barcoded 5' primer and a J-beta primer mix. TCRdb ran MiXCR on the 5' RACE reads and lists one entry per CDR3 protein. The profile covers about 650,000 distinct CDR3 sequences, with about 30% appearing a single time and roughly 15% taken by the ten largest. What was sequenced was blood. The receptor source for this set is an elderly woman in good health.

This clonotype has just a few counts. V usage is TRBV3-1 and J usage is TRBJ1-6, with no clear D. The CDR3 extends over 13 amino acids. Germline V gives CDR1 LGHDT, CDR2 YNNKEL (reference sequence). Trimming shortened V by 2 bases and J by 8 bases, and 7 bases separated the two germline ends. This chain's CDR3 is CASSQSADSPLHF. For the CDR3, the DNA is TGTGCCAGCAGCCAATCAGCCGATTCACCCCTCCACTTT.

The chain recombines TRBV28 with TRBJ1-2; possible D gene TRBD1, 5 bases. CDR3 length: 14 amino acids. Looked up from germline, CDR1 is MDHEN and CDR2 is SYDVKM. Deletions cut 3 bases from V and 7 bases from J, with 15 bases between. The CDR3 DNA is TGTGCCAGCAGTTTTGGGGGGAAGGGCTGTGGCTACACCTTC. It is translated as CASSFGGKGCGYTF.

The table lists this clonotype with many counts. The chain carries TRBV20-1 and TRBJ1-2; D is perhaps TRBD1 (5 bases). The V and J ends lost 5 bases and 4 bases respectively, with 8 bases between them. CDR1 and CDR2 (germline): DFQATT, SNEGSKA (reference sequence). This CDR3 has 11 residues. CDR3 region: CSADDSYGYTF. The CDR3 DNA follows: TGCAGTGCTGATGACAGCTATGGCTACACCTTC.

At least ten counts were recorded for this clonotype. The V call is TRBV5-1, the J call TRBJ2-1; 15 bases are shared with TRBD2. Per the germline V gene, CDR1 is SGHRS and CDR2 is YFSETQ. The CDR3 covers 19 residues. Germline trimming cut 4 bases from V and 7 bases from J; bases unmatched to any gene: 15. CDR3 bases: TGCGCCAGCAGCCCCGGACTAGCGGGGGGGCAAGGAACAAAAAATGAGCAGTTCTTC. Translation: CASSPGLAGGQGTKNEQFF.

This clonotype has just one count. The chain carries TRBV7-9 and TRBJ2-2; D might be TRBD1 or TRBD2, each matching 5 bases. Trimming shortened V by 4 bases and J by 6 bases, and 12 bases separated the two germline ends. The CDR3 loop spans 14 amino acids. In germline, CDR1 is SEHNR, CDR2 FQNEAQ (reference sequence). CDR3 protein: CASSCTRGAGELFF. The CDR3 nucleotides read TGTGCCAGCAGCTGTACGAGGGGAGCCGGGGAGCTGTTTTTT.

The rearrangement uses TRBV10-3 and TRBJ1-1; D is undetermined. Germline loops: CDR1 ENHRY, CDR2 SYGVKD. V lost 2 bases to trimming and J lost 2 bases, with 9 bases between them. This CDR3 has 14 amino acids. Written as DNA, the CDR3 is TGTGCCATCAGTGAGAAGGGTTTTAACACTGAAGCTTTCTTT. It codes for CAISEKGFNTEAFF.

This chain links TRBV20-1 with TRBJ2-4; D gene ambiguous. Near its end, the DNA agrees better with TRBJ2-7, so the J call may be wrong. CDR3 length equals 13 residues. The germline V gene has CDR1 DFQATT and CDR2 SNEGSKA (reference sequence). CDR3: CSASESGFYEQYF. CDR3 DNA sequence: TGCAGTGCTAGCGAGTCCGGATTTTACGAGCAGTACTTC.

This clonotype was recorded many times. This chain connects TRBV29-1 to TRBJ2-5; 8 bases match TRBD1. V lost 1 base and J lost 7; bases outside the gene matches: 11. The germline V gene has CDR1 SQVTM and CDR2 ANQGSEA. The CDR3 loop spans 15 amino acids. CDR3 nucleotide sequence: TGCAGCGTTGAAGGCCGAGGACAGGGCGGCGGGACCCAGTACTTC. Amino acid sequence: CSVEGRGQGGGTQYF.

The chain joins TRBV20-1 to TRBJ1-3, with D possibly matching TRBD1 (5 bases). V was cut by 1 base and J by 8 bases, with 6 bases left in between. The CDR3 runs to 11 residues. In germline, CDR1 is DFQATT, CDR2 SNEGSKA (reference sequence). The CDR3 DNA sequence: TGCAGTGCTAGAGGAGGGGACACCATATATTTT. This encodes CSARGGDTIYF.

This clonotype was detected many times. The chain uses TRBV7-3 and TRBJ2-5; D gene unclear. The CDR3 runs 14 residues. V was clipped by 2 bases and J by 1 base, with 8 bases between them. Germline V gene data show CDR1 as SGHTA and CDR2 as FQGTGA. CDR3 sequence (DNA): TGTGCCAGCAGCTTATTGGGGTCCCAAGAGACCCAGTACTTC. Translation: CASSLLGSQETQYF.

This clonotype was picked up many times. V gene TRBV5-6 combines with J gene TRBJ1-2; 11 positions match TRBD1. Germline CDR1 reads SGHDT; CDR2 reads YYEEEE. The CDR3 runs to 15 residues. J gave up 7 bases and V 1 base, and 6 bases lay outside the gene matches. The chain's CDR3 is CASSLPGQGAVGYTF. CDR3 nucleotides: TGTGCCAGCAGCTTGCCCGGACAGGGGGCAGTTGGCTACACCTTC. The full variable domain, with the rest looked up from reference TRBV5-6 and TRBJ1-2, is DAGVTQSPTHLIKTRGQQVTLRCSPKSGHDTVSWYQQALGQGPQFIFQYYEEEERQRGNFPDRFSGHQFPNYSSELNVNALLLGDSALYLCASSLPGQGAVGYTFGSGTRLTVV.

This clonotype was detected ten times or more. This chain connects TRBV9 to TRBJ2-3; 9 nucleotides agree with TRBD1. The trim removed 3 bases at V and 4 bases at J, leaving 6 bases unmatched. The germline gives CDR1 SGDLS, CDR2 YYNGEE. The CDR3 covers 15 residues. CDR3 in amino acids: CASSEGTGRADTQYF. For the CDR3, the DNA is TGTGCCAGCAGCGAAGGGACAGGGCGAGCAGATACGCAGTATTTT.

Worth noting for this clonotype: One base away lies a much larger clone, so this may be a sequencing read error. The J gene is TRBJ1-1, the V gene TRBV12-3 or TRBV12-4; a weak D match, TRBD1 (5 bases). V was pared by 6 bases and J by 4 bases, with 15 bases between. The CDR3 is 14 residues long. The CDR3, as DNA: TGTGCCAGCAGGTTCCAGGGTCTCGGCACTGAAGCTTTCTTT. Protein sequence: CASRFQGLGTEAFF.

This clonotype was recorded many times. The chain joins TRBV30 to TRBJ2-5; 15 nucleotides agree with TRBD2. Trimming cost V 0 bases and J 4 bases; bases outside gene matches: 6. The germline CDR1 and CDR2 sequences are GTSNPN and SVGIG (reference sequence). This CDR3 is built from 17 residues. The CDR3 reads CAWSVGLAGGLGETQYF. In DNA, the CDR3 is TGTGCCTGGAGTGTAGGACTAGCGGGGGGGCTCGGAGAGACCCAGTACTTC.